These 26 T cell receptor beta chains came from one sample sequenced in a study of molecular identifiers for immune sequencing clone quantification. Each CDR3 protein is one row after TCRdb ran MiXCR on the PCR reads. The data hold roughly 71,000 distinct CDR3 sequences, with about 18% observed a single time. The sequencing sample was made of naive CD8+ T cells from blood, with Jurkat cell RNA spiked in. Subset in this sample: FACS-sorted CD8+CD4-CCR7+CD45RA+ naive T cells. The receptors derive from a human donor in good health. Some libraries in this study had Jurkat cell RNA spiked in.

This clonotype was found many times. The J gene is TRBJ2-5, the V gene TRBV11-2; 10 bases fit TRBD2. The germline gives CDR1 SGHAT, CDR2 FQNNGV. The CDR3 is 13 residues long. V shed 3 bases, J shed 6 bases, and the junction held 1 base outside the gene matches. DNA of the CDR3: TGTGCCAGCAGCTTGGGACTAGCGAAGACCCAGTACTTC. Protein product: CASSLGLAKTQYF.

The V and J genes are TRBV7-9 and TRBJ2-7, with D perhaps TRBD1 (6 bases). The V gene's germline CDR1 is SEHNR and CDR2 FQNEAQ (reference sequence). The V end was cut by 3 bases, the J end by 1 base, with 10 bases between. The CDR3 has 14 residues. The CDR3 sequence is CASSFSGQSYEQYF. DNA for the CDR3: TGTGCCAGCAGCTTCTCTGGACAGTCCTACGAGCAGTACTTC.

To note about this clonotype: This may be a read error, as it is one base from a much larger clone. The chain links TRBV13 to TRBJ1-1, with 7 bases identical to TRBD1. The germline V gene has CDR1 PRHDT and CDR2 FYEKMQ (reference sequence). The junction had 8 bases not matched to a gene; V was cut back by 4 bases and J by 3 bases. The CDR3 is made up of 15 amino acids. The CDR3 protein is CASSSARGRYTEAFF. The DNA for the CDR3 is TGTGCCAGCAGCTCGGCCAGGGGGAGGTACACTGAAGCTTTCTTT.

With regard to this clonotype: A much larger clone differs by one base, so this may be a read error. The chain joins TRBV12-3 or TRBV12-4 to TRBJ2-3; D unclear. The CDR3 has 12 amino acids. Trimming shortened V by 8 bases and J by 4 bases, and 10 bases separated the two germline ends. CDR3 sequence: CASGPFSDTQYF. In nucleotides, the CDR3 is TGTGCCAGCGGTCCTTTCTCAGATACGCAGTATTTT.

This clonotype was seen ten or more times. The genes are TRBV6-2 or TRBV6-3 and TRBJ2-5, with TRBD2 matching 8 bases. In germline, CDR1 is MNHEY, CDR2 SVGEGT. This CDR3 spans 16 amino acids. The V gene end was trimmed by 8 bases and the J gene end by 4 bases; junction bases not matched to a gene: 15. CDR3 in DNA: TGTGCCAGCGAAAGCCGCGGAGCGGGAGTAGGAGAGACCCAGTACTTC. Protein: CASESRGAGVGETQYF.

The chain uses TRBV7-9 and TRBJ1-2; TRBD1 aligns across 7 bases. V was clipped by 5 bases and J by 4 bases; unmatched bases: 16. The CDR3 consists of 17 residues. Per germline, CDR1 SEHNR and CDR2 FQNEAQ (reference sequence). The chain's CDR3 is CASSPNPPEGGIYGYTF. CDR3 DNA sequence: TGTGCCAGCAGCCCAAATCCCCCGGAAGGGGGCATCTATGGCTACACCTTC.

Ten or more counts support this clonotype. The chain has TRBV9 and TRBJ2-1; 13 nucleotides align to TRBD2. Trimming took 0 bases from V and 8 from J; bases not matched to a gene: 11. The CDR3 runs 18 residues. CDR1 and CDR2 from the germline V gene are SGDLS and YYNGEE. This CDR3 is CASSVGGTTSGRGDEQFF. The CDR3 DNA follows: TGTGCCAGCAGCGTAGGGGGGACCACTAGCGGGAGGGGGGATGAGCAGTTCTTC.

This clonotype was found a few times. The gene calls are TRBV7-2 and TRBJ1-1; D remains ambiguous. Per the germline V gene, CDR1 is SGHTA and CDR2 is FQGNSA. V lost 8 bases, J lost 5 bases, and 9 bases lay in between. This CDR3 has 11 residues. The CDR3 spells CASGIGTEAFF. The DNA for the CDR3 is TGTGCCAGCGGGATAGGGACTGAAGCTTTCTTT.

This clonotype was detected many times. V and J are TRBV29-1 and TRBJ2-7; no definite D call. CDR1 and CDR2 from the germline V gene are SQVTM and ANQGSEA. The CDR3 runs to 15 residues. The V and J ends lost 3 bases and 1 base respectively, with 16 bases between them. Here the CDR3 reads CSVDSGQDGSYEQYF. The CDR3 DNA follows: TGCAGCGTTGATTCTGGCCAGGACGGTTCCTACGAGCAGTACTTC.

The sample holds many counts of this clonotype. V and J are TRBV27 and TRBJ2-3, with D possibly being TRBD2 (5 bases). The CDR3 loop spans 14 amino acids. Trimming stripped 4 bases from V and 9 bases from J, with 17 bases between. Germline CDR1 reads MNHEY; CDR2 reads SMNVEV (reference sequence). The CDR3 coding sequence is TGTGCCAGCAGTTCCGACCGCCTAGCTGGGACGCAGTATTTT. Translating gives CASSSDRLAGTQYF.

The genes are TRBV5-6 and TRBJ2-1; D is unresolved. In germline, CDR1 is SGHDT, CDR2 YYEEEE. The CDR3 length is 12 residues. Deletions cut 1 base from V and 7 bases from J, with 6 bases between. CDR3 nucleotide sequence: TGTGCCAGCAGCTTGAGGCTTAATGAGCAGTTCTTC. This sequence encodes CASSLRLNEQFF.

This clonotype has ten or more counts. This rearrangement joins TRBV3-1 to TRBJ2-7, with 10 bases lining up with TRBD1. The CDR3 spans 15 residues. CDR1 LGHDT and CDR2 YNNKEL come from the germline V gene (reference sequence). Trimming removed 4 bases from V and 2 bases from J; junction bases left unmatched: 5. The CDR3 here is CASSRVGQGTYEQYF. The DNA for the CDR3 is TGTGCCAGCAGCCGGGTGGGACAGGGGACCTACGAGCAGTACTTC.

The V call is TRBV15, the J call TRBJ2-7, with TRBD2 matching over 7 bases. The CDR3 covers 15 residues. V dropped 5 bases and J dropped 0; count of bases not matched to a gene: 7. The germline V gene encodes CDR1 LNHNV and CDR2 YYDKDF (reference sequence). CDR3 protein: CATSGDPGGSYEQYF. The CDR3 bases are TGTGCCACCAGCGGCGATCCGGGAGGCTCCTACGAGCAGTACTTC.

This clonotype was seen only a few times. Since a much larger clone is just one base distant, this may be a read error. J is TRBJ2-5 and V is TRBV28, with D perhaps matching TRBD1 (6 bases). CDR1 and CDR2 (germline): MDHEN, SYDVKM. CDR3 length: 15 amino acids. This chain's CDR3 is CVSSLVDSTQETQYF. CDR3 DNA: TGTGTCAGCAGTTTAGTGGACAGCACTCAAGAGACCCAGTACTTC.

In its sample, this clonotype was seen many times. CDR3 DNA: TGTGCCAGCAGCTTGGTGGGACGGTCGACTGAAGCTTTCTTT. This gives the protein CASSLVGRSTEAFF. The chain joins TRBV5-6 to TRBJ1-1, with D possibly being TRBD1 (5 bases). The CDR3 is made up of 14 amino acids. Trimming cost V 0 bases and J 5 bases, with 11 bases left between them. Germline loops: CDR1 SGHDT, CDR2 YYEEEE.

As for this clonotype: A read error may explain this, as a much larger clone is one base away. The chain employs TRBV9 and TRBJ1-2, with D maybe TRBD1 (5 bases). V lost 4 bases, J lost 5 bases, and 21 bases lay in between. Germline loops: CDR1 SGDLS, CDR2 YYNGEE. The CDR3 has 16 amino acids. The CDR3 nucleotides are TGTGCCAGCAGCCCCCCCTTGGGGGAGACTGTATATGGCTACACCTTC. Translation: CASSPPLGETVYGYTF.

This clonotype was counted many times. The chain joins TRBV20-1 to TRBJ2-7; 10 nucleotides match TRBD2. CDR1 is DFQATT, CDR2 SNEGSKA, per germline (reference sequence). The V gene end was trimmed by 5 bases and the J gene end by 5 bases; junction bases not matched to a gene: 9. The CDR3 is 14 amino acids. The CDR3 here is CSAQAGGPRDEQYF. Written as DNA, the CDR3 is TGCAGTGCTCAAGCGGGAGGGCCCCGGGACGAGCAGTACTTC.

As for this clonotype: With a much larger clone just one base away, this may be a read error. The chain couples TRBV9 to TRBJ2-5, with 8 bases lining up with TRBD1. J gave up 5 bases and V 4 bases, and 10 bases lay outside the gene matches. In germline, CDR1 is SGDLS, CDR2 YYNGEE. CDR3 length: 15 residues. The CDR3 nucleotides are TGTGCCAGCAGCTCAGGGACAGGATCGGGGGAGACCCAGTACTTC. It codes for CASSSGTGSGETQYF.

This clonotype showed up many times. The chain recombines TRBV7-6 with TRBJ2-3, with a tentative D call TRBD2 (6 bases). The V gene's germline CDR1 is SGHVS and CDR2 FNYEAQ. The CDR3 contains 15 residues. Trimming pared 5 bases from V and 0 bases from J, leaving 12 bases between. CDR3 sequence: CASSPALASTDTQYF. The CDR3 DNA reads TGTGCCAGCAGCCCGGCACTAGCTAGCACAGATACGCAGTATTTT.

In its sample, this clonotype was seen many times. The chain combines TRBV20-1 with TRBJ2-1; a weak D match, TRBD1 (6 bases). Germline CDR1 reads DFQATT; CDR2 reads SNEGSKA (reference sequence). The V gene lost 5 bases and the J gene lost 8 bases, with 16 bases spanning the gap. The CDR3 spans 13 residues. CDR3 loop: CSADAGVKHEQFF. The CDR3 nucleotides read TGCAGTGCTGATGCAGGGGTGAAGCATGAGCAGTTCTTC.

This clonotype was observed at least ten times. The V gene is TRBV9, the J gene TRBJ2-7, with no clear D. CDR1 and CDR2 (germline): SGDLS, YYNGEE. V was clipped by 0 bases and J by 1 base, with 8 bases between them. The CDR3 totals 14 residues. The CDR3 nucleotides are TGTGCCAGCAGCGTAGGATCTAGTTCCTACGAGCAGTACTTC. Amino acid sequence: CASSVGSSSYEQYF.

This clonotype occurred many times. The chain uses TRBV6-2 or TRBV6-3 and TRBJ2-1; 7 nucleotides match TRBD2. Trimming removed 2 bases from V and 3 bases from J; junction bases left unmatched: 16. CDR1 MNHEY and CDR2 SVGEGT come from the germline V gene. The CDR3 sequence is 19 residues long. The CDR3 here is CASSYNPTSVEGGYNEQFF. CDR3 DNA: TGTGCCAGCAGTTACAACCCCACTAGCGTAGAGGGTGGCTACAATGAGCAGTTCTTC.

This clonotype appeared a few times. The gene calls are TRBV13 and TRBJ2-7; tentative D call: TRBD2 (5 bases). Germline V gives CDR1 PRHDT, CDR2 FYEKMQ (reference sequence). Trimming cost V 0 bases and J 6 bases, with 27 bases left between them. The CDR3 has 19 amino acids. The CDR3 coding sequence is TGTGCCAGCAGCTTAGGAGGGTTTTCAGGCGGGTGGCTAACGTCCGAGCAGTACTTC. This sequence encodes CASSLGGFSGGWLTSEQYF.

This clonotype was seen many times. The chain combines TRBV4-2 with TRBJ1-1; 7 bases agree with TRBD1. V trimming: 0 bases; J trimming: 8 bases; junction bases outside the gene matches: 3. The CDR3 consists of 13 residues. Germline lookup yields CDR1 LGHNA and CDR2 YNFKEQ. This chain's CDR3 is CASSQDPTGEAFF. CDR3 DNA: TGTGCCAGCAGCCAAGATCCGACAGGGGAAGCTTTCTTT.

Ten or more counts support this clonotype. V is TRBV19 and J is TRBJ2-5; 11 nucleotides agree with TRBD1. This CDR3 is built from 15 residues. Germline CDR1 LNHDA, CDR2 SQIVND (reference sequence). J gave up 3 bases and V 3 bases, and 3 bases lay outside the gene matches. In DNA, the CDR3 is TGTGCCAGTAGTATCGTGGGACAGGGGGAAGAGACCCAGTACTTC. Amino acids: CASSIVGQGEETQYF.

The rearrangement uses TRBV4-1 and TRBJ2-7; 7 bases line up with TRBD1. The ends lost 4 bases at V and 3 bases at J; junction bases unmatched: 12. CDR3 length: 16 amino acids. Germline CDR1 is MGHRA and CDR2 is YSYEKL. The CDR3 spells CASSRGPRQGSYEQYF. CDR3 sequence (DNA): TGCGCCAGCAGCCGAGGACCGAGACAGGGTAGCTACGAGCAGTACTTC.